This TCR beta chain was obtained from a study of control samples from healthy donors and cancer patients. The V end lost 0 bases, the J end lost 1 base, and 10 bases lay between the germline ends. The CDR3 contains 15 residues. Germline V gene sequence: CDR1 SGHRS, CDR2 YFSETQ. Generated by immunoSEQ multiplex PCR, the TCRdb table keeps only in-frame clones and is missing some. The sample holds around 130,000 clones; around 90% are singletons and the top ten take around 2.5%. Sequencing input: blood. The clonotype comes from a man aged 18 to 30 in good health. V is TRBV5-1 and J is TRBJ1-1; TRBD1 is a possible D gene (6 bases). DNA for the CDR3: TGCGCCAGCAGCTTGGGGCAGGGGCCGAACACTGAAGCTTTCTTT. Protein sequence: CASSLGQGPNTEAFF.